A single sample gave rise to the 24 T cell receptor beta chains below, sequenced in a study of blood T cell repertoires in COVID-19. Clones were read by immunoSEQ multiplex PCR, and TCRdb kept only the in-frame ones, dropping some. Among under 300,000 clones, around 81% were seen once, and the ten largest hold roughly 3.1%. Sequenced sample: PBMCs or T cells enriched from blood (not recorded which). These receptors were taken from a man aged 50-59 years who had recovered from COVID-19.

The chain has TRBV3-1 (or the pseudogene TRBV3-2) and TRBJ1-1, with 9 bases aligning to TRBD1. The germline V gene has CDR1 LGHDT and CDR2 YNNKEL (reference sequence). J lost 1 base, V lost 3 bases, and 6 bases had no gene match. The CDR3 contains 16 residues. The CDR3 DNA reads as TGTGCCAGCAGCCACGGACAGGGGCATTGGAACACTGAAGCTTTCTTT. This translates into CASSHGQGHWNTEAFF.

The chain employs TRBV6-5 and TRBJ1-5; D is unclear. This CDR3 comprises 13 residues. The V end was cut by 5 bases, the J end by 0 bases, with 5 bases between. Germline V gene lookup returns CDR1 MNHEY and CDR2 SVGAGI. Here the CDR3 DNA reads TGTGCCAGCAGTCCTAATAGCAATCAGCCCCAGCATTTT. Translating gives CASSPNSNQPQHF.

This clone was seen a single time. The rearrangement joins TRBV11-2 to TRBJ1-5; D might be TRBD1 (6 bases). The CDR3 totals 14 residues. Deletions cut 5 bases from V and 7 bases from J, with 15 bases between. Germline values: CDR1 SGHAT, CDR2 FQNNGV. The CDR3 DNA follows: TGTGCCAGCAGCCGAGGACAGTTGGGACAGCCCCAGCATTTT. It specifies CASSRGQLGQPQHF.

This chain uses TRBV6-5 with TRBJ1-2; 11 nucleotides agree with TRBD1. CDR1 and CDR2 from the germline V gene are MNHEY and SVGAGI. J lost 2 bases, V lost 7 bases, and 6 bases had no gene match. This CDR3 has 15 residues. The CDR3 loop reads CASTGTGGNNYGYTF. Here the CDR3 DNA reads TGTGCCAGCACCGGGACAGGGGGTAACAACTATGGCTACACCTTC.

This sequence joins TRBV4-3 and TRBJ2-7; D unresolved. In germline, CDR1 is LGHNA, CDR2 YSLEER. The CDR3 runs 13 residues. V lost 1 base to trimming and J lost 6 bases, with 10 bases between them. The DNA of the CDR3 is TGCGCCAGCAGCCAAGCCGAGGAGCTCGAGCAGTACTTC. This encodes CASSQAEELEQYF.

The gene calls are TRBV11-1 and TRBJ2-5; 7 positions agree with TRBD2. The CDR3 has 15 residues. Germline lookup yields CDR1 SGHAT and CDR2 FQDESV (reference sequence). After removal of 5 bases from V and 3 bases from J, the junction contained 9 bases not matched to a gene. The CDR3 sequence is CASSPLSGVKETQYF. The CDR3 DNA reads TGTGCCAGCAGCCCCCTAAGCGGGGTGAAAGAGACCCAGTACTTC.

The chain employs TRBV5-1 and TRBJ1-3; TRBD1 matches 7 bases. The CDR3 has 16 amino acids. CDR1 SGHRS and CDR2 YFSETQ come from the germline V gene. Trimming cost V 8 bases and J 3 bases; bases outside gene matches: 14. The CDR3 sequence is CASAVSRQGIGNTIYF. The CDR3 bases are TGCGCCAGTGCCGTGTCAAGACAGGGAATTGGAAACACCATATATTTT.

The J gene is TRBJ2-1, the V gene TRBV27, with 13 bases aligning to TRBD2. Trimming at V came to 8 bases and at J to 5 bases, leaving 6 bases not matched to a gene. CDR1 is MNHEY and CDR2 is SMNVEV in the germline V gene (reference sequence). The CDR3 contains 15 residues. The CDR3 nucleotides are TGTGCCAGCGCGATCGGGACTAGCGGGAACAATGAGCAGTTCTTC. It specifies CASAIGTSGNNEQFF.

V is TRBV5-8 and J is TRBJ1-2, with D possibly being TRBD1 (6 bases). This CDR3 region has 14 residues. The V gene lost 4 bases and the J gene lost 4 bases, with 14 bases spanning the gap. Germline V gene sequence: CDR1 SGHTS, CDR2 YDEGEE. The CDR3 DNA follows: TGTGCCAGCAGCCCCTCACAGGGTTTCTATGGCTACACCTTC. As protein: CASSPSQGFYGYTF. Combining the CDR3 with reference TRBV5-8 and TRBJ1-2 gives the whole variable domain EAGVTQSPTHLIKTRGQQATLRCSPISGHTSVYWYQQALGLGLQFLLWYDEGEERNRGNFPPRFSGRQFPNYSSELNVNALELEDSALYLCASSPSQGFYGYTFGSGTRLTVV.

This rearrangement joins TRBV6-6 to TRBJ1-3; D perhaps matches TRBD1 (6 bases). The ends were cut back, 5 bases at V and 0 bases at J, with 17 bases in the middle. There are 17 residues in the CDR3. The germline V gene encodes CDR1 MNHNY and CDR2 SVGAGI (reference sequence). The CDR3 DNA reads TGTGCCAGCAGTCTCGAGGCACAGGGCCGCTCTGGAAACACCATATATTTT. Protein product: CASSLEAQGRSGNTIYF.

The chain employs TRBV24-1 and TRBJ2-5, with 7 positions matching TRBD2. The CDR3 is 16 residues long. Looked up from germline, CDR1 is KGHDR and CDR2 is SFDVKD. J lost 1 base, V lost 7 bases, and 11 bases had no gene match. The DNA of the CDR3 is TGTGCCACCAGCCCTACACGAGCGGGATTCCAAGAGACCCAGTACTTC. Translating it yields CATSPTRAGFQETQYF.

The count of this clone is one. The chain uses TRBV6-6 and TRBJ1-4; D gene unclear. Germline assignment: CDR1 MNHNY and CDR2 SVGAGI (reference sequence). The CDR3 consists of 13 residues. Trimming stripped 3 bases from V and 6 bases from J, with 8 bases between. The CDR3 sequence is CASSYRLHEKLFF. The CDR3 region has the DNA TGTGCCAGCAGTTATCGACTCCATGAAAAACTGTTTTTT.

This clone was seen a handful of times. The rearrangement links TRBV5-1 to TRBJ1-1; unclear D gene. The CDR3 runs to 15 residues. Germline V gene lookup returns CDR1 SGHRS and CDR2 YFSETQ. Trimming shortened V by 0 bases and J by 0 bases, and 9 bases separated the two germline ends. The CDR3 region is CASSLEEAMNTEAFF. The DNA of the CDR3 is TGCGCCAGCAGCTTGGAGGAAGCGATGAACACTGAAGCTTTCTTT.

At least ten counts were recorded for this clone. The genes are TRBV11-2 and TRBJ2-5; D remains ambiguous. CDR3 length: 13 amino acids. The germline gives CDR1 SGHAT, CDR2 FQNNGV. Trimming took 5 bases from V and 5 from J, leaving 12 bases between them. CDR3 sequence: CASSRAPGETQYF. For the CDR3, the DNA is TGTGCCAGCAGCCGCGCACCCGGGGAGACCCAGTACTTC.

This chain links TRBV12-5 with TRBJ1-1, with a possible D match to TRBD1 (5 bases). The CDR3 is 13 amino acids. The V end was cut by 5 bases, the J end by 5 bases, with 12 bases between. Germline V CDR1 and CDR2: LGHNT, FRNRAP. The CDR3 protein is CASGPGFKTEAFF. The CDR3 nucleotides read TGTGCTAGTGGTCCAGGGTTTAAGACTGAAGCTTTCTTT.

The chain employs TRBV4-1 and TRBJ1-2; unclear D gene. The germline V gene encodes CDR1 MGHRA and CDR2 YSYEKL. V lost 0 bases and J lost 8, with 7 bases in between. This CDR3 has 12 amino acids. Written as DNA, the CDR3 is TGCGCCAGCAGCCAAGAGGCTCTGGGCTACACCTTC. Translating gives CASSQEALGYTF.

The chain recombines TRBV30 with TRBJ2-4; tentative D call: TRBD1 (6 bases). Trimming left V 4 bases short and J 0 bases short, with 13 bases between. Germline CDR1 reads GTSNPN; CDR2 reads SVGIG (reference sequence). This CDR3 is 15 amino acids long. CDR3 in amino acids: CAWMGAPIAKNIQYF. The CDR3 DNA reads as TGTGCCTGGATGGGGGCTCCAATAGCCAAAAACATTCAGTACTTC.

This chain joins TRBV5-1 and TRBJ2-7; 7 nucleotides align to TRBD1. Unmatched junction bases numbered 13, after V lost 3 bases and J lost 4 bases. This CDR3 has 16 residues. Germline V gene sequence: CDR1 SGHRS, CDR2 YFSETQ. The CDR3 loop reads CASSSGGPGQLYEQYF. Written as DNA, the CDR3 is TGCGCCAGCAGCTCTGGGGGTCCGGGACAGCTATACGAGCAGTACTTC.

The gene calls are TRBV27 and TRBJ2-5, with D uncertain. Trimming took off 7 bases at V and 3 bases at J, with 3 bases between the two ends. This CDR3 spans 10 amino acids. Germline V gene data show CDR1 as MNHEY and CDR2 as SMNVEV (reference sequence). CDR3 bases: TGTGCCAGCACCAAAGAGACCCAGTACTTC. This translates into CASTKETQYF.

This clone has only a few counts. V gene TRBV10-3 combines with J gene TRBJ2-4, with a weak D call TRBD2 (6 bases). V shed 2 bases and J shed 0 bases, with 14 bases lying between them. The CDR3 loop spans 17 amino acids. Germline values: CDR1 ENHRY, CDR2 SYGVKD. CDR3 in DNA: TGTGCCATCAGTGAGCCCCTCGCGGGGAGAGCCAAAAACATTCAGTACTTC. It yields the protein CAISEPLAGRAKNIQYF.

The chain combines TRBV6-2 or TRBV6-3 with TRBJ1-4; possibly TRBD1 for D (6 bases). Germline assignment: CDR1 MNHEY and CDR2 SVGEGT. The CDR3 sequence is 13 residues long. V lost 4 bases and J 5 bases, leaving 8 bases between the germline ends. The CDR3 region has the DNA TGTGCCAGCAGTTGGACAGAAAATGAAAAACTGTTTTTT. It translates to CASSWTENEKLFF.

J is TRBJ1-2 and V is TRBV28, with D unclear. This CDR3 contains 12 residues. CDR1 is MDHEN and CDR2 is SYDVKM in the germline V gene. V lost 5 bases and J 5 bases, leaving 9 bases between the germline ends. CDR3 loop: CASSNTWYGYTF. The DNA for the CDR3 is TGTGCCAGCAGTAACACGTGGTATGGCTACACCTTC.

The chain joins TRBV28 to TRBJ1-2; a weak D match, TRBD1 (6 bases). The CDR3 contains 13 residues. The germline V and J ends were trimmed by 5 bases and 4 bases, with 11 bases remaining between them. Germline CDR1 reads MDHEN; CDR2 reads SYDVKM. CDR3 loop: CASSLGQSYGYTF. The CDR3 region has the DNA TGTGCCAGCAGTCTCGGACAGAGCTATGGCTACACCTTC.

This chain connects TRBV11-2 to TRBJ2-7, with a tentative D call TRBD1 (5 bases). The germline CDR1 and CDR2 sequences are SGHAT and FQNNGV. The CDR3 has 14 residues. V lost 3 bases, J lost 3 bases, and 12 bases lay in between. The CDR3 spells CASSLSPQGYEQYF. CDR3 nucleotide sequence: TGTGCCAGCAGCTTGTCCCCCCAGGGCTACGAGCAGTACTTC. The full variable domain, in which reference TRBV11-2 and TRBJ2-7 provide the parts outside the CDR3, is EAGVAQSPRYKIIEKRQSVAFWCNPISGHATLYWYQQILGQGPKLLIQFQNNGVVDDSQLPKDRFSAERLKGVDSTLKIQPAKLEDSAVYLCASSLSPQGYEQYFGPGTRLTVT.